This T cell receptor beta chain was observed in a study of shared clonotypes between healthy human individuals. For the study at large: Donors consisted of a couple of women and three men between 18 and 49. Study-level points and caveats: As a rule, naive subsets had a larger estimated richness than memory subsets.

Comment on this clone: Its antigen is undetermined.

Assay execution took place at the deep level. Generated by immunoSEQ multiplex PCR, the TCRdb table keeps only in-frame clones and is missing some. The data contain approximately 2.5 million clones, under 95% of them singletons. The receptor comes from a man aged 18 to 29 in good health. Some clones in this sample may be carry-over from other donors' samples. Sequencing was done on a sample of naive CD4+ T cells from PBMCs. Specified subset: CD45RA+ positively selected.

The CDR3 protein is CSVQTGGWDTDTQYF. The CDR3 nucleotides read TGCAGCGTACAGACAGGGGGGTGGGACACAGATACGCAGTATTTT. The chain has TRBV29-1 and TRBJ2-3; TRBD1 matches at 9 bases. V was pared by 6 bases and J by 2 bases, with 9 bases of the junction left unmatched. This CDR3 has 15 residues. CDR1 is SQVTM and CDR2 is ANQGSEA in the germline V gene.